This entry concerns a single T cell receptor (beta chain). What it recognizes is unknown. This CDR3 has 13 amino acids. Germline V gene data show CDR1 as GTSNPN and CDR2 as SVGIG (reference sequence). V lost 4 bases and J lost 13, with 17 bases in between. This specimen comes from a study of T cell responses to AZD1222 COVID-19 vaccine. Findings and caveats of the study: Donors were mostly white British, more females; clonal diversity possibly underestimated.

TCRdb's copy holds only in-frame clones and misses some; the assay was immunoSEQ multiplex PCR. The repertoire has over 100,000 clones, 89% of them found once; the top ten carry roughly 6.3%. The J gene is TRBJ1-6, the V gene TRBV30; no definite D call. The specimen comprised peripheral blood, sampled on day 0 of AZD1222 vaccination. This receptor was identified in an adult in good health. CDR3 in DNA: TGTGCCTGGACTCCCGGGATTTTATTCCCCCTCCACTTT. It specifies CAWTPGILFPLHF.